This is a list of T cell receptor beta chains from one sample in a study of early T cells in non-severe SARS-CoV-2 infection. One entry per CDR3 protein, called by TCRdb with MiXCR from the 5' RACE reads. The sample holds some 49,000 distinct CDR3 sequences, about an eighth seen once. Specimen: whole blood. The origin of the receptors is an adult who was a healthcare worker with PCR-confirmed SARS-CoV-2 infection or an uninfected control (not recorded which). The CDR3 runs from the conserved cysteine through the conserved F or W. D genes are given only for firm matches. Part of the rows lack a size; the others show once, few, many or a class for expanded clones.

TRBJ2-1 | TRBV15 | . | many | TGTGCCACCAGCAGAGAAGGGGGCTCCTACAATGAGCAGTTCTTC | CATSREGGSYNEQFF
TRBJ2-7 | TRBV10-3 | . | . | TGTGCCATCGGGGGCGCCTACGAGCAGTACTTC | CAIGGAYEQYF
TRBJ1-5 | TRBV7-2 | . | . | TGTGCCAGCAGCTTGCGAAGGGGAAGCAATCAGCCCCAGCATTTT | CASSLRRGSNQPQHF
TRBJ2-7 | TRBV7-9 | . | . | TGTGCCAGCAGCCCCGACAGTTATGGCGAGCAGTACTTC | CASSPDSYGEQYF
TRBJ1-6 | TRBV19 | TRBD1 | many | TGTGCCAGTAGCCCTGGGGGACAGGGTAATTCACCCCTCCACTTT | CASSPGGQGNSPLHF
TRBJ1-5 | TRBV5-4 | . | few | TGTGCCAGCAGCATTAACAAGGGGTTTAATCAGCCCCAGCATTTT | CASSINKGFNQPQHF
TRBJ2-7 | TRBV6-5 | TRBD2 | . | TGTGCCAGCAGTTACATTTCGGGAGGAAACTACGAGCAGTACTTC | CASSYISGGNYEQYF
TRBJ2-1 | TRBV19 | TRBD1 | . | TGTGCCTGTGGGACAGGAAACTACAATGAGCAGTTCTTC | CACGTGNYNEQFF
TRBJ2-5 | TRBV29-1 | . | many | TGCAGCGTTTATATAGAGACCCAGTACTTC | CSVYIETQYF
TRBJ2-3 | TRBV20-1 | . | many | TGCAGTGCTAGCCGAAAGGGGTCAGATACGCAGTATTTT | CSASRKGSDTQYF
TRBJ1-3 | TRBV2 | . | once | TGTGCCAGCAGTGCAGTTATCTCTGGAAACACCATATATTTT | CASSAVISGNTIYF
TRBJ2-3 | TRBV7-2 | . | few | TGTGCCAGCGCCACGGCCTATACAGATACGCAGTATTTT | CASATAYTDTQYF
TRBJ2-5 | TRBV2 | . | . | TGTGCCAGCTGGTGGGGAGTTGGAGAGACCCAGTACTTC | CASWWGVGETQYF
TRBJ2-7 | TRBV29-1 | . | . | TGCAGCGTTCTCGGACAGAGCGAGCAGTACTTC | CSVLGQSEQYF
TRBJ2-7 | TRBV29-1 | . | . | TGCAGCGGATTGAGGGGGGATTCCTACGAGCAGTACTTC | CSGLRGDSYEQYF
TRBJ1-4 | TRBV7-2 | TRBD1 | many | TGTGCCAGCAGCTTGGACAGGGGGCGGGAAAAACTGTTTTTT | CASSLDRGREKLFF
TRBJ2-7 | TRBV12-3/TRBV12-4 | . | . | TGTGCCAGCAGTTTAGGAGCGTACGAGCAGTACTTC | CASSLGAYEQYF
TRBJ2-7 | TRBV20-1 | TRBD1 | . | TGCAGTGCTAGGGACAGGACCTACGAGCAGTACTTC | CSARDRTYEQYF
TRBJ1-4 | TRBV7-3 | . | . | TGTGCCAGCAGCTTAACGGGCCAGTCCGGGGAAAAACTGTTTTTT | CASSLTGQSGEKLFF
TRBJ1-5 | TRBV20-1 | . | . | TGCAGTGCTCCTAGGGGAGGGGGCAATCAGCCCCAGCATTTT | CSAPRGGGNQPQHF
TRBJ1-1 | TRBV6-6 | . | . | TGTGCCAGCAGTTACAGCGGTGTCGGAGGATCCATGAACACTGAAGCTTTCTTT | CASSYSGVGGSMNTEAFF
TRBJ2-3 | TRBV6-1 | TRBD2 | . | TGTGCCAGCACCTTCCTAGCGGGGGGGAGCACAGATACGCAGTATTTT | CASTFLAGGSTDTQYF
TRBJ2-1 | TRBV4-3 | . | many | TGCGCCAGTAGGAGGGATGAGCAGTTCTTC | CASRRDEQFF
TRBJ1-1 | TRBV18 | TRBD1 | few | TGTGCCAGTTTCAAGCAGGGGGGGATCACTGAAGCTTTCTTT | CASFKQGGITEAFF
TRBJ2-5 | TRBV29-1 | . | few | TGCAGCGTTGAGTGGGCGGGCCTCCAAGAGACCCAGTACTTC | CSVEWAGLQETQYF
TRBJ2-7 | TRBV10-1 | . | few | TGCGCCAGCAGTGGGACACTGCTAAACGAGCAGTACTTC | CASSGTLLNEQYF
TRBJ1-2 | TRBV7-2 | . | . | TGTGCCAGCAGCTTATCAAACTATGGCTACACCTTC | CASSLSNYGYTF
TRBJ2-3 | TRBV24-1 | TRBD2 | few | TGTGCCACCAGTGTCACGGCGGGAGGAACTAGCACAGATACGCAGTATTTT | CATSVTAGGTSTDTQYF
TRBJ1-3 | TRBV6-5 | . | many | TGTGCCAGCACCGGGGGTTCTGGAAACACCATATATTTT | CASTGGSGNTIYF
TRBJ1-1 | TRBV12-3/TRBV12-4 | TRBD1 | few | TGTGCCAGCAGTTCCTTTGACAGGGGGAACACTGAAGCTTTCTTT | CASSSFDRGNTEAFF
TRBJ1-1 | TRBV4-1 | TRBD1 | . | TGCGCCAGCAGCCTCCGGACAGGGGGCATGAACACTGAAGCTTTCTTT | CASSLRTGGMNTEAFF
TRBJ1-2 | TRBV29-1 | . | many | TGCAGCGTTGCAATGGTCGGTGGCTACACCTTC | CSVAMVGGYTF
TRBJ2-5 | TRBV7-3 | TRBD1 | many | TGTGCCAGCAGCTCTCAGGGGGCCCGGGAGACCCAGTACTTC | CASSSQGARETQYF
TRBJ2-7 | TRBV24-1 | . | many | TGTGCCACCAGTGAGCAGGGTAGCCACGAGCAGTACTTC | CATSEQGSHEQYF
TRBJ1-1 | TRBV18 | . | few | TGTGCCAGCTCACCACCGAACACTGAAGCTTTCTTT | CASSPPNTEAFF
TRBJ2-5 | TRBV6-5 | . | . | TGTGCCAGCAGGGCATACAGGGATCAAGAGACCCAGTACTTC | CASRAYRDQETQYF
TRBJ1-1 | TRBV12-3/TRBV12-4 | TRBD1 | many | TGTGCCAGCAGCCCTCAGGGACAGCCGAACACTGAAGCTTTCTTT | CASSPQGQPNTEAFF
TRBJ1-2 | TRBV12-3/TRBV12-4 | TRBD1 | . | TGTGCCAGCAGTAGCCCCGGACAGGGGGTCTATGGCTACACCTTC | CASSSPGQGVYGYTF
TRBJ1-6 | TRBV9 | TRBD1 | many | TGTGCCAGCAGCCCGACAGGGGGGGATGGGACCCTCCACTTT | CASSPTGGDGTLHF
TRBJ1-1 | TRBV5-1 | TRBD1 | many | TGCGCCAGCAGCTTGCGCCCAGGGGGCAGCACTGAAGCTTTCTTT | CASSLRPGGSTEAFF
TRBJ2-5 | TRBV7-6 | TRBD1 | . | TGTGCCAGCAGCACGGGGACAGCACAAGAGACCCAGTACTTC | CASSTGTAQETQYF
TRBJ2-6 | TRBV5-1 | . | . | TGCGCCAGCGGAGCCCGGGGGACGGAGACTGGGGCCAACGTCCTGACTTTC | CASGARGTETGANVLTF
TRBJ2-1 | TRBV27 | . | many | TGTGCCAGCAGTTTATCGTTGCTGGCAGGAGAGCAGTTCTTC | CASSLSLLAGEQFF
TRBJ2-5 | TRBV28 | . | many | TGTGCCAGCAGTTCCAGACAGGCCTCCCAAGAGACCCAGTACTTC | CASSSRQASQETQYF